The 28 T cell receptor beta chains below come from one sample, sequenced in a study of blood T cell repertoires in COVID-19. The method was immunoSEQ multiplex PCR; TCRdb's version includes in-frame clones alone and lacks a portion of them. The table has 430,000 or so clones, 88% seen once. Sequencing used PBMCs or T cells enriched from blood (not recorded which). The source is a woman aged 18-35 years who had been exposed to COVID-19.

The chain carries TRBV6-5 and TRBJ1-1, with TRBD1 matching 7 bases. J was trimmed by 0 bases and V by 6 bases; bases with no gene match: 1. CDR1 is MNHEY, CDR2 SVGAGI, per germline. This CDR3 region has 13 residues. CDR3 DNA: TGTGCCAGCAGAACAGGGGTGAACACTGAAGCTTTCTTT. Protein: CASRTGVNTEAFF.

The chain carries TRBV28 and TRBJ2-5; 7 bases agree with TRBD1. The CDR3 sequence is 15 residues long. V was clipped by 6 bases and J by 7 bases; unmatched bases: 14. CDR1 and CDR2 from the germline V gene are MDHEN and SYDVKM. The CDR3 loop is CASSLGTTGKGTQYF. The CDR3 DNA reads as TGTGCCAGCAGCTTAGGGACGACAGGGAAGGGGACCCAGTACTTC.

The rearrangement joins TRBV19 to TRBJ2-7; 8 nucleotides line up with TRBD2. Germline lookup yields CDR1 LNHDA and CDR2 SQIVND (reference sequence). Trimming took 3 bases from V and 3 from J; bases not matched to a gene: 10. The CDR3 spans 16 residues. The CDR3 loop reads CASSMSVGLGYYEQYF. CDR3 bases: TGTGCCAGTAGTATGTCAGTGGGACTAGGTTACTACGAGCAGTACTTC.

The CDR3 DNA reads TGTGCCAGTAGTATGCGCAACTCCTACGAGCAGTACTTC. This translates into CASSMRNSYEQYF. The rearrangement links TRBV19 to TRBJ2-7; D unresolved. The CDR3 consists of 13 residues. Trimming shortened V by 3 bases and J by 0 bases, and 6 bases separated the two germline ends. Germline CDR1 LNHDA, CDR2 SQIVND (reference sequence).

CDR3 bases: TGTGCCAGCAGTATTAGCGGGAGTTCCTACGAGCAGTACTTC. This codes for CASSISGSSYEQYF. This chain uses TRBV27 with TRBJ2-7; 9 bases are shared with TRBD2. From germline, CDR1 is MNHEY and CDR2 SMNVEV (reference sequence). With 5 bases clipped from V and 1 base from J, the junction kept 3 bases outside the gene matches. CDR3 length: 14 residues.

CDR3 sequence reads: CASSDEAGGLVTQYF. The CDR3 nucleotides are TGTGCCAGCAGTGACGAGGCGGGGGGGCTGGTCACGCAGTATTTT. The chain carries TRBV2 and TRBJ2-3; 9 positions match TRBD2. The CDR3 has 15 amino acids. The germline CDR1 and CDR2 sequences are SNHLY and FYNNEI. J lost 9 bases, V lost 3 bases, and 10 bases had no gene match.

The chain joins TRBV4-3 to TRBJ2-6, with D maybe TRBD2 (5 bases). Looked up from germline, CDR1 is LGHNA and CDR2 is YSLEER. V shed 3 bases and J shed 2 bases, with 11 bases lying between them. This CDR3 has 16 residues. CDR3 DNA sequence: TGCGCCAGCAGCCACTTGACGGGGACTGGGGCCAACGTCCTGACTTTC. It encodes CASSHLTGTGANVLTF.

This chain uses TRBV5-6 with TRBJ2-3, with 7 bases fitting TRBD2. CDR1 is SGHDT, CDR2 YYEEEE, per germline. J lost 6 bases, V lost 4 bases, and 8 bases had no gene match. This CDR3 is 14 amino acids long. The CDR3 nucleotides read TGTGCCAGCAGCGAGGCGGGAGTTCCGGATACGCAGTATTTT. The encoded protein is CASSEAGVPDTQYF.

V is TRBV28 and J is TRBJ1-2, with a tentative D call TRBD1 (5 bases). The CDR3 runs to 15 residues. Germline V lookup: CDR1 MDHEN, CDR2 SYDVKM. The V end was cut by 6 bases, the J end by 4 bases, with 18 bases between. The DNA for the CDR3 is TGTGCCAGCAGCTCTGCGTTGGCAGGGCCCTATGGCTACACCTTC. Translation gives CASSSALAGPYGYTF.

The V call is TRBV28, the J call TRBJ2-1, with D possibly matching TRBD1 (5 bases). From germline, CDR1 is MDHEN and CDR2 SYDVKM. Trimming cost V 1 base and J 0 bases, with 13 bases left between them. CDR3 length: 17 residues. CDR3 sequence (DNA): TGTGCCAGCAGTTTATTCGAGCGACAGAGCTCCTACAATGAGCAGTTCTTC. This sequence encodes CASSLFERQSSYNEQFF. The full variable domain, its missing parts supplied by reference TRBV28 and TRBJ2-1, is DVKVTQSSRYLVKRTGEKVFLECVQDMDHENMFWYRQDPGLGLRLIYFSYDVKMKEKGDIPEGYSVSREKKERFSLILESASTNQTSMYLCASSLFERQSSYNEQFFGPGTRLTVL.

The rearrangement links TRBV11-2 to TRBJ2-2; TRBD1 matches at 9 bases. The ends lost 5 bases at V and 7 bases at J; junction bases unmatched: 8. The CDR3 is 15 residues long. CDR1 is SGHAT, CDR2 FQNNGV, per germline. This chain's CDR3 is CASSLLNRGLGELFF. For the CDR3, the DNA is TGTGCCAGCAGCCTTCTGAACAGGGGGCTCGGGGAGCTGTTTTTT.

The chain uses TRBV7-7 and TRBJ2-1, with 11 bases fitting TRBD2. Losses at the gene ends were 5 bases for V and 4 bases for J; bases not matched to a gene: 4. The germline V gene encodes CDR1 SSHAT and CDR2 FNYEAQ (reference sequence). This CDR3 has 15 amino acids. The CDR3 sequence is CASSQTSGGYNEQFF. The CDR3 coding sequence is TGTGCCAGCAGCCAAACTAGCGGGGGTTACAATGAGCAGTTCTTC.

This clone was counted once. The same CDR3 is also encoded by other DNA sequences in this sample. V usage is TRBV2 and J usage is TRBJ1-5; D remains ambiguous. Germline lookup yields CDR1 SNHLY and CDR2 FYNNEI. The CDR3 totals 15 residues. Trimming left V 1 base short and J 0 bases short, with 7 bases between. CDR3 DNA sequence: TGTGCCAGCAGTGAAGGCAGTTATAGCAATCAGCCCCAGCATTTT. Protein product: CASSEGSYSNQPQHF.

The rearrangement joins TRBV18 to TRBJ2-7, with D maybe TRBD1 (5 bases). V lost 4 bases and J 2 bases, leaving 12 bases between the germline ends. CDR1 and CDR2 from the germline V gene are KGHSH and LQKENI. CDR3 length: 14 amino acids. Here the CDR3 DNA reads TGTGCCAGCTCACAATCAGGGCCGACCTACGAGCAGTACTTC. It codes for CASSQSGPTYEQYF. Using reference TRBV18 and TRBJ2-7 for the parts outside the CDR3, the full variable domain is NAGVMQNPRHLVRRRGQEARLRCSPMKGHSHVYWYRQLPEEGLKFMVYLQKENIIDESGMPKERFSAEFPKEGPSILRIQQVVRGDSAAYFCASSQSGPTYEQYFGPGTRLTVT.

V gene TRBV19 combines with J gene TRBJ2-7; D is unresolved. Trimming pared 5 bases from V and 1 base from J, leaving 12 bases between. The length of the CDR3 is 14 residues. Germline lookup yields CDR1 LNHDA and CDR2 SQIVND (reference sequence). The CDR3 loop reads CASSRLGGSYEQYF. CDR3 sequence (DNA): TGTGCCAGTAGTCGCCTAGGTGGATCCTACGAGCAGTACTTC.

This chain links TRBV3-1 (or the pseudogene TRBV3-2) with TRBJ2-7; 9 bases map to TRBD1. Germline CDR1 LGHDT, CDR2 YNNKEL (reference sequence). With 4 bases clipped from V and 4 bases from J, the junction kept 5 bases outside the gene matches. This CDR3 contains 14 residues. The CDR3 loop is CASSLGTGKYEQYF. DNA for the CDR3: TGTGCCAGCAGCCTCGGGACAGGGAAATACGAGCAGTACTTC.

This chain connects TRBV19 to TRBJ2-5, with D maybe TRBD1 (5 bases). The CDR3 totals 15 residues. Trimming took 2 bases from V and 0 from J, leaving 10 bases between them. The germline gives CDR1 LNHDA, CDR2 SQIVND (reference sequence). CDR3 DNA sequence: TGTGCCAGTAGTATATGGGGCGTCAACCAAGAGACCCAGTACTTC. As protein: CASSIWGVNQETQYF.

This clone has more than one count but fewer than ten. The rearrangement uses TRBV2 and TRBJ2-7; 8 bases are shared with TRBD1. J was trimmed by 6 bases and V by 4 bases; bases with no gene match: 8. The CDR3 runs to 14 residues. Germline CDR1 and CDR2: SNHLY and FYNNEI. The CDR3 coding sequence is TGTGCCAGCAGTGGGGGCGGGACAGGCTCCGAGCAGTACTTC. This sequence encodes CASSGGGTGSEQYF. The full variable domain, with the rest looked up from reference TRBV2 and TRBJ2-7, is EPEVTQTPSHQVTQMGQEVILRCVPISNHLYFYWYRQILGQKVEFLVSFYNNEISEKSEIFDDQFSVERPDGSNFTLKIRSTKLEDSAMYFCASSGGGTGSEQYFGPGTRLTVT.

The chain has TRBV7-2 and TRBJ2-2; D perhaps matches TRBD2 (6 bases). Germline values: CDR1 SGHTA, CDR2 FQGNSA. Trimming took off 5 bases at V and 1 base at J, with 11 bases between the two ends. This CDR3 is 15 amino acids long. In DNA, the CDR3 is TGTGCCAGCAGCCCCACTAGCCGGAACACCGGGGAGCTGTTTTTT. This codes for CASSPTSRNTGELFF.

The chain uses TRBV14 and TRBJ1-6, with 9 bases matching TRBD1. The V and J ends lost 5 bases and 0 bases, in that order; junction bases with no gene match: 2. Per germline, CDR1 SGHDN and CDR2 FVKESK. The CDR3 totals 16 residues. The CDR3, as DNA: TGTGCCAGCAGCTTACAGGGGGCCTCCTATAATTCACCCCTCCACTTT. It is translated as CASSLQGASYNSPLHF.

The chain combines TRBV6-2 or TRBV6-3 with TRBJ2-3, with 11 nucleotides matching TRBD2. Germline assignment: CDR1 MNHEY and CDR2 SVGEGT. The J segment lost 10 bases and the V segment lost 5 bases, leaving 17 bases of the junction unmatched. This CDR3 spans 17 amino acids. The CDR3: CASSHPPGTSGSHAQYF. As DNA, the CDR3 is TGTGCCAGCAGTCATCCTCCCGGGACTAGCGGTTCCCACGCGCAGTATTTT.

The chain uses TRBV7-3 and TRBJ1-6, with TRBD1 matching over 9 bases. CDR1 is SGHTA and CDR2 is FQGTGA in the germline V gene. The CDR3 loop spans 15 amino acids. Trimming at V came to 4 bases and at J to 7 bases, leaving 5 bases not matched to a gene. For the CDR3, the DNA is TGTGCCAGCAGCTCCGCCGGGACAGGGAATTCACCCCTCCACTTT. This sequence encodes CASSSAGTGNSPLHF.

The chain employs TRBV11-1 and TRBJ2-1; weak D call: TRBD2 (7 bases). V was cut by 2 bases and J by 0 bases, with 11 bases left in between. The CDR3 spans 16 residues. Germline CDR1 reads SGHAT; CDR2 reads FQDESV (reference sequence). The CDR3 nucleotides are TGTGCCAGCAGCTTAAGAGGGGGGGTCTCCTACAATGAGCAGTTCTTC. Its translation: CASSLRGGVSYNEQFF.

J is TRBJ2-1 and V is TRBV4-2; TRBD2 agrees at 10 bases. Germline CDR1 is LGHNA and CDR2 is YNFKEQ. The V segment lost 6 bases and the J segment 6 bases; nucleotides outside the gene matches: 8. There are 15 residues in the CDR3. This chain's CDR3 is CASRAASGGLNEQFF. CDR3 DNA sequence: TGTGCCAGCAGAGCAGCTAGCGGGGGCCTCAATGAGCAGTTCTTC.

CDR3 bases: TGCGCCAGCAGCCGGGGACTAGCGGGGGGGCCAGAGGAGACCCAGTACTTC. It codes for CASSRGLAGGPEETQYF. The rearrangement links TRBV4-1 to TRBJ2-5, with 16 bases matching TRBD2. The V gene's germline CDR1 is MGHRA and CDR2 YSYEKL. This CDR3 comprises 17 residues. With V trimmed by 4 bases and J by 5 bases, 7 bases remained unmatched.

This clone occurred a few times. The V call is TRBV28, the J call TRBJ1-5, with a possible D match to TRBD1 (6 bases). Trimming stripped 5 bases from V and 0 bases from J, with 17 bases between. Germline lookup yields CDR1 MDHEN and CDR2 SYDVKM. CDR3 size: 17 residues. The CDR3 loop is CASSLPGAAYSNQPQHF. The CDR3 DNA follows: TGTGCCAGCAGTCTCCCAGGGGCAGCATATAGCAATCAGCCCCAGCATTTT.

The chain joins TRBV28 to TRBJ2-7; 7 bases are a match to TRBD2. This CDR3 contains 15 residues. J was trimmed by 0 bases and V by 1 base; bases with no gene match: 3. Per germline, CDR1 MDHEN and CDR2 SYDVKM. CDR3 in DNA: TGTGCCAGCAGTTTATTGTCGGGAGGCTCCTACGAGCAGTACTTC. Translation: CASSLLSGGSYEQYF.

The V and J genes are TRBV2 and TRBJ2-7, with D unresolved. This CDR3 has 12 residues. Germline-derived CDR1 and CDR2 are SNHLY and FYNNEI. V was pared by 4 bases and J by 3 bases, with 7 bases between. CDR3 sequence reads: CASSATGYEQYF. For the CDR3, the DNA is TGTGCCAGCAGTGCTACGGGCTACGAGCAGTACTTC.